This T cell receptor beta chain was sequenced during a study of shared clonotypes between healthy human individuals. General observations from the study: Incomplete sequencing of sorted subsets was indicated by rarefaction despite large depth.

The assay was immunoSEQ multiplex PCR, and TCRdb's table has in-frame clones only and misses some. Found here are 1.6 million or so clones, around 98.5% of them singletons; the top ten hold roughly 0.36%. All of the donors resided in Nashville, Tennessee, and each was a Caucasian adult. Note on this clone: The antigen is undetermined.

Losses at the gene ends were 4 bases for V and 5 bases for J; bases not matched to a gene: 5. From germline, CDR1 is MNHNY and CDR2 SVGAGI (reference sequence). The CDR3 is made up of 14 amino acids. The chain joins TRBV6-6 to TRBJ2-1; 7 bases match TRBD2. Input material: naive CD4+ T cells sorted from blood. Described subset: CD45RA+ positively selected. This sequence was found in a young man in good health. The CDR3 DNA is TGTGCCAGCAGTTTGACGGGAGGAAACAATGAGCAGTTCTTC. Its protein is CASSLTGGNNEQFF.